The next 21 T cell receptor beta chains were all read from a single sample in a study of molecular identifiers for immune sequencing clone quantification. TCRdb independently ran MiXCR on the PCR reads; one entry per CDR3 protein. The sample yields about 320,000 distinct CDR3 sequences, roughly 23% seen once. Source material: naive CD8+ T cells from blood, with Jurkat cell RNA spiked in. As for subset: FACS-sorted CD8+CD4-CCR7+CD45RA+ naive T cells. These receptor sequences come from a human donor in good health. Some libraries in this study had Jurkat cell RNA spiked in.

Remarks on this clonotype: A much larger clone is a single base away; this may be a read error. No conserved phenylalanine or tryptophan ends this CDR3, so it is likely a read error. The CDR3 here is CASSLIGSLADTQYL. The CDR3 DNA follows: TGTGCCAGCAGCTTGATAGGGTCGTTGGCTGATACGCAGTATCTT. The V gene is TRBV5-6, the J gene TRBJ2-3, with unresolved D. Trimming took off 1 base at V and 6 bases at J, with 15 bases between the two ends. The CDR3 sequence is 15 residues long. Germline V lookup: CDR1 SGHDT, CDR2 YYEEEE.

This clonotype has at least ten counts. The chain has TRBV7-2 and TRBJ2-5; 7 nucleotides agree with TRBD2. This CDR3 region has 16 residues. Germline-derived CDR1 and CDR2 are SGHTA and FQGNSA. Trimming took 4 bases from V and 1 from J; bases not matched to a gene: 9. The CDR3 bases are TGTGCCAGCAGCTCCCATCTGGGCGGGGGCCAAGAGACCCAGTACTTC. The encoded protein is CASSSHLGGGQETQYF.

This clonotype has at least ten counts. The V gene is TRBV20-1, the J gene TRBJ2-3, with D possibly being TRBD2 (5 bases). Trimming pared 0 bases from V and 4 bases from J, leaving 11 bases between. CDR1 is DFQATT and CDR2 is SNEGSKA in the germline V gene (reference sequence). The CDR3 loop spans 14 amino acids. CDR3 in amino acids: CSARDLRGSDTQYF. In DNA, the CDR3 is TGCAGTGCTAGAGATCTGCGAGGGTCAGATACGCAGTATTTT.

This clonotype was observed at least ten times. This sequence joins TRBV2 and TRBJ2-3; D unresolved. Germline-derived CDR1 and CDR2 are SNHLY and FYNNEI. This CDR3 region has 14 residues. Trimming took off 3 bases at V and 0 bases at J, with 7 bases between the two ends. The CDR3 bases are TGTGCCAGCAGTGATCGGGCCAGCACAGATACGCAGTATTTT. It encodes CASSDRASTDTQYF.

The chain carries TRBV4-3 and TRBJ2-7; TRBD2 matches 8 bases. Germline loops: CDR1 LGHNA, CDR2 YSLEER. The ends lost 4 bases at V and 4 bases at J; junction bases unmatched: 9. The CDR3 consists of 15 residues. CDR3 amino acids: CASSPHFAGGYEQYF. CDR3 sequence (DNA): TGCGCCAGCAGCCCCCACTTTGCGGGGGGTTACGAGCAGTACTTC.

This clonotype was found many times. The CDR3 DNA reads as TGTGCCAGCAGACGGGACAGGGGTACTGAAGCTTTCTTT. It yields the protein CASRRDRGTEAFF. This chain links TRBV28 with TRBJ1-1; 10 nucleotides agree with TRBD1. Germline CDR1 MDHEN, CDR2 SYDVKM. The V segment lost 6 bases and the J segment 5 bases; nucleotides outside the gene matches: 3. The CDR3 has 13 residues. Drawing the rest from reference TRBV28 and TRBJ1-1, the complete variable domain is DVKVTQSSRYLVKRTGEKVFLECVQDMDHENMFWYRQDPGLGLRLIYFSYDVKMKEKGDIPEGYSVSREKKERFSLILESASTNQTSMYLCASRRDRGTEAFFGQGTRLTVV.

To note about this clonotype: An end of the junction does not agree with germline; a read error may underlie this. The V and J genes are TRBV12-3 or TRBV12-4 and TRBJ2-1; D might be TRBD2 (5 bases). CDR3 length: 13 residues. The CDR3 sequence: CASSPRGYNERFF. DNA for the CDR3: TGTGCCAGCAGCCCCCGCGGGTACAATGAGCGGTTCTTC.

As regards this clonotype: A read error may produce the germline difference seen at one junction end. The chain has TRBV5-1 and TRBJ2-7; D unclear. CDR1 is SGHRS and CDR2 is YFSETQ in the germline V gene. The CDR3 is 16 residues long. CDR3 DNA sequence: TGCGCCAGAAGCTTGGTCTCAAGGGTAGGCTCCTACGAGCAGTACTTC. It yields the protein CARSLVSRVGSYEQYF.

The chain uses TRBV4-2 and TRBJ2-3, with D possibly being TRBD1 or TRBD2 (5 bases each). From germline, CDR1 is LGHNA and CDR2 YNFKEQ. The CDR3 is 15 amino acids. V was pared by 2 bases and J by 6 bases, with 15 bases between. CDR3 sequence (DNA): TGTGCCAGCAGCCAAAACAGGTCTAGCCCGGATACGCAGTATTTT. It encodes CASSQNRSSPDTQYF.

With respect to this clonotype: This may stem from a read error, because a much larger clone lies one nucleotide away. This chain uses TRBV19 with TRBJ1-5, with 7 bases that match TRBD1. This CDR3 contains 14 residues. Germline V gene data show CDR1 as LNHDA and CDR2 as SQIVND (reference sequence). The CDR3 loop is CASSTQGSNQPQQF. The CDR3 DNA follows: TGTGCCAGTAGTACACAGGGGAGCAATCAGCCCCAGCAATTT. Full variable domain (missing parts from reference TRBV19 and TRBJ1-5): DGGITQSPKYLFRKEGQNVTLSCEQNLNHDAMYWYRQDPGQGLRLIYYSQIVNDFQKGDIAEGYSVSREKKESFPLTVTSAQKNPTAFYLCASSTQGSNQPQQFGDGTRLSIL.

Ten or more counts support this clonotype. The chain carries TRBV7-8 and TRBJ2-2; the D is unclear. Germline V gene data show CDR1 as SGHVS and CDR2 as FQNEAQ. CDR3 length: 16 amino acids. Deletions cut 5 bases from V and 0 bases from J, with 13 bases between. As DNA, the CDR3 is TGTGCCAGCAGCCCCTATGCAAACGCGAACACCGGGGAGCTGTTTTTT. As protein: CASSPYANANTGELFF. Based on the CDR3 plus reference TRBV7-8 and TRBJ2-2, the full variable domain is GAGVSQSPRYKVAKRGQDVALRCDPISGHVSLFWYQQALGQGPEFLTYFQNEAQLDKSGLPSDRFFAERPEGSVSTLKIQRTQQEDSAVYLCASSPYANANTGELFFGEGSRLTVL.

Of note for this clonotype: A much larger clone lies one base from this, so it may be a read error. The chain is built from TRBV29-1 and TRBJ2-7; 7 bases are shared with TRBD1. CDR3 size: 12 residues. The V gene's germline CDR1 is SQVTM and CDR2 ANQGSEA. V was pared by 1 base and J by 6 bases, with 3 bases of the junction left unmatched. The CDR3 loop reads CSVEGTGTEQYF. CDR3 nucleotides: TGCAGCGTTGAAGGGACAGGCACCGAGCAGTACTTC.

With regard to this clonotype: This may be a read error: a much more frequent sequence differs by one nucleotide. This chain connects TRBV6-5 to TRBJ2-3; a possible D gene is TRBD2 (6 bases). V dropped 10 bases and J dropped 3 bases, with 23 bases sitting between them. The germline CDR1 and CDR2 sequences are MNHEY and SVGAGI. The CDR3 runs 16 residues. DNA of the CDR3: TGTGCCAACAGCGGTACTTCACTCGCGGGGACAGATACGCAGTATTTT. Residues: CANSGTSLAGTDTQYF.

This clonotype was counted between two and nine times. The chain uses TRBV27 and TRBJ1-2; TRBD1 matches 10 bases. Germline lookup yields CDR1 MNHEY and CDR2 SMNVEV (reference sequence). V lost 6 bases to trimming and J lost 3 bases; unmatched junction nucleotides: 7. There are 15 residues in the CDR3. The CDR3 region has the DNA TGTGCCAGCAGCTCCTGGGACAGGGGAGACTATGGCTACACCTTC. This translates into CASSSWDRGDYGYTF.

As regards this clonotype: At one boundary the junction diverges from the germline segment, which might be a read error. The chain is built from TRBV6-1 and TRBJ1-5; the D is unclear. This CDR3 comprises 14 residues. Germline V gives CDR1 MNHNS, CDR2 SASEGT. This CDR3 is CASTEGLSNQPQLF. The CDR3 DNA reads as TGTGCCAGCACGGAGGGCTTAAGCAATCAGCCCCAGCTTTTT.

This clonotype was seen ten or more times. The CDR3 region is CASSQGRAYEQYF. CDR3 sequence (DNA): TGCGCCAGCAGCCAAGGCAGGGCGTACGAGCAGTACTTC. The chain couples TRBV4-3 to TRBJ2-7; D is perhaps TRBD1 (5 bases). This CDR3 spans 13 amino acids. Germline CDR1 and CDR2: LGHNA and YSLEER. The V gene lost 1 base and the J gene lost 4 bases, with 8 bases spanning the gap.

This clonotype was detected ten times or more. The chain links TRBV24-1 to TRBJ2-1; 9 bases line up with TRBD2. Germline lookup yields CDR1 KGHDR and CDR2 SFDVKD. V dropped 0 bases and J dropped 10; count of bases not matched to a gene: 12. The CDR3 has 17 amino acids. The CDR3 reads CATSDLTTSGSPPEQFF. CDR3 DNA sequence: TGTGCCACCAGTGATTTGACGACTAGCGGTAGCCCCCCGGAGCAGTTCTTC.

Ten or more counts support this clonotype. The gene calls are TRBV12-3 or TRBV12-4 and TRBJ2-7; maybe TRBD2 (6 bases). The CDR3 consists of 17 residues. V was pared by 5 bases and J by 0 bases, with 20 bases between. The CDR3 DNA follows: TGTGCCAGCAGTCCCCCTAGCGAGACGTATGCCTCCTACGAGCAGTACTTC. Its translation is CASSPPSETYASYEQYF.

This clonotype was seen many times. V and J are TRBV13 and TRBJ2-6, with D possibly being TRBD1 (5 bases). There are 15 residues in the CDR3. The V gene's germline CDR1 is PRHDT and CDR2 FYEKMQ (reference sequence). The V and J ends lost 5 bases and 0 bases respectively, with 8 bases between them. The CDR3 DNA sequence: TGTGCCAGCAGCCAAGACAGCTCTGGGGCCAACGTCCTGACTTTC. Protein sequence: CASSQDSSGANVLTF.

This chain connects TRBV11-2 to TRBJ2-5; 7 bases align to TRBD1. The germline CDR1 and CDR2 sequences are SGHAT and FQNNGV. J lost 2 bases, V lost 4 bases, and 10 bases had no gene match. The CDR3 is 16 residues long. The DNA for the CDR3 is TGTGCCAGCAGCTCCACAGGGGCTAAAAGACAAGAGACCCAGTACTTC. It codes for CASSSTGAKRQETQYF.

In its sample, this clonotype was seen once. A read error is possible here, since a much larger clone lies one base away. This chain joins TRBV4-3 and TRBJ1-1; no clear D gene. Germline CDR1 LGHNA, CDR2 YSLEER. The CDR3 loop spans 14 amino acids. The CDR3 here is CTSSQDSGETEAFF. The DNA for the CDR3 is TGCACCAGCAGCCAAGATTCAGGTGAAACTGAAGCTTTCTTT.